This is a list of T cell receptor beta chains from one sample in a study of response to subunit inactivated influenza vaccine. Via MiXCR, TCRdb re-called the RT-PCR reads, giving one row per CDR3 protein. The repertoire consists of 600,000 to 700,000 distinct CDR3 sequences, with approximately 14% occurring once and the leading ten covering roughly 7.6%. The sample consisted of PBMCs from blood, taken 14 to 15 days before vaccination. Source of these receptors: a man aged 45-65 years who received an inactivated influenza vaccine. The CDR3 runs from the conserved cysteine through the conserved F or W. A D gene is named only where the DNA matches it firmly. Clone size is given for some rows only: seen once, a few or many times, or a class if the clone is expanded.

>few|TRBD2|TRBJ2-1|TRBV6-2/TRBV6-3
TGTGCCAGTCTACTAGCGGGGGGCCATGAGCAGTTCTTC
CASLLAGGHEQFF
>few|.|TRBJ2-4|TRBV7-8
TGTGCCAGCAGCTTAGCGAGGGGGGGGGACATTCAGTACTTC
CASSLARGGDIQYF
>many|TRBD2|TRBJ2-1|TRBV24-1
TGTGCCACCAGTCACGCGGGGGGGAAGAATGAGCAGTTCTTC
CATSHAGGKNEQFF
>.|.|TRBJ1-2|TRBV29-1
TGCAGCGTCCTCGAGGGAAACTATGGCTACACCTTC
CSVLEGNYGYTF
>few|.|TRBJ2-7|TRBV28
TGTGCCAGCAGTTTATTTCCAGGGTCCTACGAGCAGTACTTC
CASSLFPGSYEQYF
>few|.|TRBJ2-5|TRBV7-9
TGTGCCAGCAGTTACAGGGTAACCCAAGAGACCCAGTACTTC
CASSYRVTQETQYF
>few|.|TRBJ2-2|TRBV5-6
TGTGCCAGCAGCTCGTACCGACAGACCGGGGAGCTGTTTTTT
CASSSYRQTGELFF
>many|.|TRBJ2-1|TRBV12-3/TRBV12-4
TGTGCCAGCAGTCCGACAAACAATGAGCAGTTCTTC
CASSPTNNEQFF
>few|.|TRBJ2-5|TRBV7-9
TGTGCCAGCAGCTTAGTTCCGGATCGGGAGACCCAGTACTTC
CASSLVPDRETQYF
>.|.|TRBJ2-7|TRBV9
TGTGCCAGCAGTCGGACGCCCTCCATTGCCTACGAGCAGTACTTC
CASSRTPSIAYEQYF
>.|.|TRBJ2-7|TRBV10-2
TGCGCCAGCAGTGAGGGAATTGGGCCTCCTTACGAGCAGTACTTC
CASSEGIGPPYEQYF
>.|.|TRBJ2-2|TRBV20-1
TGCAGTGGGCAGGTTACGAACACCGGGGAGCTGTTTTTT
CSGQVTNTGELFF
>.|.|TRBJ1-5|TRBV12-3/TRBV12-4
TGTGCCAGCAGTATCGGGACTCATGGTCAGCCCCAGCATTTT
CASSIGTHGQPQHF
>.|.|TRBJ2-6|TRBV10-3
TGTGCCATCAGTGAGTCGAGTTACGACAGTAGCTCTGGGGCCAACGTCCTGACTTTC
CAISESSYDSSSGANVLTF
>many|TRBD1|TRBJ2-1|TRBV27
TGTGCCAGCACGACGGGACAGGGACGCAATGAGCAGTTCTTC
CASTTGQGRNEQFF
>.|.|TRBJ2-7|TRBV7-9
TGTGCCAGCAGCTTAGATTTCGGGGTGCCCTACGAGCAGTACTTC
CASSLDFGVPYEQYF
>few|TRBD1|TRBJ2-7|TRBV7-3
TGTGCCAGCAGCCCTAAGGCAGGGGGTGGCTACGAGCAGTACTTC
CASSPKAGGGYEQYF
>.|.|TRBJ2-1|TRBV30
TGTGCCTGGAGTGTACCCGCAAAGGAGCAGTTCTTC
CAWSVPAKEQFF
>.|TRBD1|TRBJ2-7|TRBV28
TGTGCCAGCAGGGGACAGAACTACGAGCAGTACTTC
CASRGQNYEQYF
>few|.|TRBJ1-3|TRBV10-1
TGCGCCAGCAGTGCCAACTCTGGAAACACCATATATTTT
CASSANSGNTIYF
>.|.|TRBJ1-2|TRBV20-1
TGCAGTGCTAGAGATGCCTTGCTGGACAGCGGTCACTATGGCTACACCTTC
CSARDALLDSGHYGYTF
>few|.|TRBJ1-2|TRBV12-3/TRBV12-4
TGTGCCAGCAGGAGCCGGGACGGGGATTACACCTTC
CASRSRDGDYTF
>few|TRBD2|TRBJ2-1|TRBV20-1
TGCAGTGCTACCTCCCCCCGTAGCGGGGGAGGCTACAATGAGCAGTTCTTC
CSATSPRSGGGYNEQFF
>.|.|TRBJ1-1|TRBV4-3
TGCGCCAGCAGCCAAGCCGGGACCGACAACACTGAAGCTTTCTTT
CASSQAGTDNTEAFF
>.|.|TRBJ1-5|TRBV19
TGTGCCAGTAGCGACAGAATAAGCAATCAGCCCCAGCATTTT
CASSDRISNQPQHF
>.|.|TRBJ1-5|TRBV12-3/TRBV12-4
TGTGCCAGCAGTCGCCTTCAGGAGAATCAGCCCCAGCATTTT
CASSRLQENQPQHF
>.|TRBD1|TRBJ1-1|TRBV7-9
TGTGCCAGCAGCTTAGGACAGGGGTCCCCTGAAGCTTTCTTT
CASSLGQGSPEAFF
>.|TRBD2|TRBJ2-5|TRBV5-1
TGCGCCAGCAGCTCGGGACTAGCGGGAGGGCCAGGCGAGACCCAGTACTTC
CASSSGLAGGPGETQYF
>once|.|TRBJ2-1|TRBV12-3/TRBV12-4
TGTTCCAGCAGTTTAAGGCCGGAGGGCTACAATGAGCAGTTCTTC
CSSSLRPEGYNEQFF
>few|.|TRBJ1-6|TRBV27
TGTGCCAGCAGTTTCAGGACCGAGGGGTATAATTCACCCCTCCACTTT
CASSFRTEGYNSPLHF
>.|.|TRBJ1-4|TRBV6-6
TGTGCCAGCAGTTACCCCTGGACAGAACTGTTTTTT
CASSYPWTELFF
>many|.|TRBJ2-1|TRBV3-1
TGTGCCAGCAGCCAAACAGGGAGCTCCTACAATGAGCAGTTCTTC
CASSQTGSSYNEQFF
>few|.|TRBJ2-7|TRBV21-1
TGTGCCAGCAAGCCCCCCCTTTTGGACAGGGACTACGAGCAGTACTTC
CASKPPLLDRDYEQYF
>few|.|TRBJ2-5|TRBV6-5
TGTGCCAGCAGTTACGGTCAGGGGCCGCGTGAAGAGACCCAGTACTTC
CASSYGQGPREETQYF
>many|.|TRBJ2-7|TRBV9
TGTGCCAGCAGTCCCCGGACAAACTACGAGCAGTACTTC
CASSPRTNYEQYF
>few|TRBD1|TRBJ2-1|TRBV7-6
TGTGCCAGCAGCTTAAACAGGGGGCGCGAGTTAAATGAGCAGTTCTTC
CASSLNRGRELNEQFF
>.|TRBD2|TRBJ2-3|TRBV12-3/TRBV12-4
TGTGCCAGCAGCTCCGGGACTAGCGGGGTGTACGTTACGCAGTATTTT
CASSSGTSGVYVTQYF
>many|.|TRBJ1-1|TRBV12-3/TRBV12-4
TGTGCCAGCAGCCGTTTTCAGGGTAACACTGAAGCTTTCTTT
CASSRFQGNTEAFF
>few|.|TRBJ1-5|TRBV27
TGTGCCAGCGCTTGGGGCCGGCATCAGCCCCAGCATTTT
CASAWGRHQPQHF
>few|.|TRBJ2-5|TRBV19
TGTGCCAGTAGTATGACAGGGACTGGCGGAGAGACCCAGTACTTC
CASSMTGTGGETQYF
>.|TRBD2|TRBJ2-7|TRBV7-9
TGTGCCAGCAGCTCCCCAGCGGGGCTGATGGAGCAGTACTTC
CASSSPAGLMEQYF
>many|TRBD1|TRBJ1-2|TRBV5-1
TGCGCCAGCAGCCTGCTCGGACAGGGGATCGATGGCTACACCTTC
CASSLLGQGIDGYTF
>few|TRBD1|TRBJ2-5|TRBV30
TGTGCCTGGAGTCCGGGACAGGTCCAAGAGACCCAGTACTTC
CAWSPGQVQETQYF
>.|.|TRBJ1-1|TRBV6-1
TGTGCCAGCAGAACTACAGACAGAGCAAACACTGAAGCTTTCTTT
CASRTTDRANTEAFF